Listed below are T cell receptor beta chains from one sample, sequenced in a study of T cells after yellow fever vaccination. TCRdb processed the 5' RACE reads anew with MiXCR; each CDR3 protein has one entry. Seen here are 300,000 to 400,000 distinct CDR3 sequences, about 4% observed once, and the top ten hold approximately 25%. Sequencing used PBMCs, obtained 5 days after the yellow fever booster vaccination. These receptors were collected from a young man who received the YFV17D yellow fever vaccine. The CDR3 runs from the conserved cysteine through the conserved F or W. Each record gives: clone size, J gene, V gene, D gene, CDR3 protein, CDR3 DNA. The D gene is left open where the match is weak. Not all rows give a size; the values are once, few, many and, for expanded clones, a class.

NA	TRBJ2-5	TRBV5-1	TRBD2	CASSLEPAGARLVNLQETQYF	TGCGCCAGCAGCTTGGAACCAGCGGGGGCTCGCCTAGTCAACCTTCAAGAGACCCAGTACTTC
NA	TRBJ2-3	TRBV15	NA	CATSSGTLHTDTQYF	TGTGCTACCAGCTCCGGGACTCTGCACACAGATACGCAGTATTTT
many	TRBJ2-5	TRBV11-2	NA	CASSVDYYQETQYF	TGTGCCAGCAGCGTAGACTATTACCAAGAGACCCAGTACTTC
many	TRBJ2-7	TRBV20-1	TRBD2	CSASRRGARYEQYF	TGCAGTGCTAGCCGGCGGGGGGCACGTTACGAGCAGTACTTC
many	TRBJ2-5	TRBV14	NA	CASSQDGNRGLQETQYF	TGTGCCAGCAGCCAAGATGGAAACCGGGGTCTCCAAGAGACCCAGTACTTC
many	TRBJ1-4	TRBV12-3/TRBV12-4	NA	CASSSTFVSAGEKLFF	TGTGCCAGCAGCTCCACTTTTGTGTCGGCGGGTGAAAAACTGTTTTTT
NA	TRBJ2-3	TRBV5-4	NA	CASSFLAGPSTDTQYF	TGTGCCAGCAGCTTCCTCGCGGGACCAAGCACAGATACGCAGTATTTT
NA	TRBJ1-1	TRBV7-2	NA	CASSMDIRNTEAFF	TGTGCCAGCAGCATGGACATACGGAACACTGAAGCTTTCTTT
NA	TRBJ1-5	TRBV4-1	NA	CASSSAGVNQPQHF	TGCGCCAGCAGCTCCGCCGGAGTTAATCAGCCCCAGCATTTT
many	TRBJ2-5	TRBV5-1	NA	CASSLFNAGSEETQYF	TGCGCCAGCAGCTTGTTCAACGCGGGGAGTGAGGAGACCCAGTACTTC
few	TRBJ1-5	TRBV9	NA	CASSVGVTSNQPQHF	TGTGCCAGCAGCGTAGGCGTTACTAGCAATCAGCCCCAGCATTTT
NA	TRBJ1-2	TRBV29-1	TRBD1	CSVATTGEIYGYTF	TGCAGCGTTGCCACGACAGGGGAAATCTATGGCTACACCTTC
many	TRBJ2-5	TRBV24-1	TRBD2	CATSDLPRGGLETQYF	TGTGCCACCAGTGATTTGCCGCGGGGGGGCCTAGAGACCCAGTACTTC
NA	TRBJ1-2	TRBV7-9	NA	CASSSLLTTETYGYTF	TGTGCCAGCAGCTCTTTATTAACGACAGAGACCTATGGCTACACCTTC
NA	TRBJ1-1	TRBV20-1	NA	CSANRFERVAEAFF	TGCAGTGCTAACAGGTTTGAGAGGGTCGCTGAAGCTTTCTTT
NA	TRBJ2-2	TRBV6-1	TRBD1	CASSLGRGYTGELFF	TGTGCCAGCAGTTTGGGCAGGGGGTACACCGGGGAGCTGTTTTTT
few	TRBJ1-2	TRBV2	NA	CASSSVHTGSNGYTF	TGTGCCAGCAGTTCAGTCCACACGGGGAGTAATGGCTACACCTTC
NA	TRBJ1-5	TRBV6-2/TRBV6-3	NA	CASTMTGPSNQPQHF	TGTGCCAGCACTATGACAGGACCCAGCAATCAGCCCCAGCATTTT
NA	TRBJ2-1	TRBV5-1	TRBD2	CASRFSGGAWNEQFF	TGCGCCAGCAGGTTTAGCGGGGGGGCCTGGAATGAGCAGTTCTTC
NA	TRBJ2-1	TRBV15	TRBD2	CATSRDLGGSSYNEQFF	TGTGCCACCAGCAGAGATCTGGGGGGGAGCTCCTACAATGAGCAGTTCTTC
many	TRBJ2-1	TRBV5-1	NA	CASSSPKPQVNEQFF	TGCGCCAGCAGTTCCCCCAAGCCACAGGTAAATGAGCAGTTCTTC
many	TRBJ1-6	TRBV4-3	NA	CASSQGQGTRSYNSPLHF	TGCGCCAGCAGCCAAGGGCAGGGGACCCGCTCCTATAATTCACCCCTCCACTTT
few	TRBJ1-6	TRBV5-1	NA	CASSKSSQPYNSPLHF	TGCGCCAGCAGCAAGTCTTCTCAGCCGTATAATTCACCCCTCCACTTT
many	TRBJ1-1	TRBV18	NA	CASSSNSRFTEAFF	TGTGCCAGCTCGTCCAATTCAAGGTTCACTGAAGCTTTCTTT
NA	TRBJ2-3	TRBV7-2	NA	CASSSERGDTQYF	TGTGCCAGCAGCTCGGAGAGGGGAGATACGCAGTATTTT
NA	TRBJ2-3	TRBV11-2	NA	CASSFGGTHTQYF	TGTGCCAGCAGCTTCGGAGGGACACATACGCAGTATTTT
many	TRBJ1-1	TRBV4-3	NA	CASSQDLLRGSTEAFF	TGCGCCAGCAGCCAAGACCTCCTCAGGGGTTCCACTGAAGCTTTCTTT
few	TRBJ2-1	TRBV3-1	NA	CASSYGFQQFF	TGTGCCAGCAGCTATGGCTTCCAGCAGTTCTTC
many	TRBJ1-5	TRBV4-1	NA	CASNEGWGLGQPQHF	TGCGCCAGCAACGAAGGTTGGGGGCTCGGTCAGCCCCAGCATTTT
NA	TRBJ2-5	TRBV10-2	TRBD1	CASSALTSGTESQETQYF	TGCGCCAGCAGTGCCCTCACCTCCGGGACAGAATCTCAAGAGACCCAGTACTTC
NA	TRBJ2-3	TRBV5-6	NA	CATTLGSTDTQYF	TGTGCCACTACCTTAGGGAGTACAGATACGCAGTATTTT
many	TRBJ2-3	TRBV5-5	TRBD1	CASTLTKGAGDTQYF	TGTGCCAGCACGCTGACCAAGGGGGCAGGAGATACGCAGTATTTT
few	TRBJ1-1	TRBV9	NA	CASSGSPNTEAFF	TGTGCCAGCAGCGGAAGTCCGAACACTGAAGCTTTCTTT
few	TRBJ1-6	TRBV5-8	NA	CASSSAGWYYNSPLHF	TGTGCCAGCAGCTCGGCAGGGTGGTACTATAATTCACCCCTCCACTTT
NA	TRBJ2-7	TRBV20-1	TRBD1	CSAARDRGHEQYF	TGCAGTGCAGCCCGGGACAGGGGGCACGAGCAGTACTTC
few	TRBJ1-1	TRBV5-4	TRBD1	CASSTKQGTNTEAFF	TGTGCCAGCAGCACGAAACAGGGGACGAACACTGAAGCTTTCTTT